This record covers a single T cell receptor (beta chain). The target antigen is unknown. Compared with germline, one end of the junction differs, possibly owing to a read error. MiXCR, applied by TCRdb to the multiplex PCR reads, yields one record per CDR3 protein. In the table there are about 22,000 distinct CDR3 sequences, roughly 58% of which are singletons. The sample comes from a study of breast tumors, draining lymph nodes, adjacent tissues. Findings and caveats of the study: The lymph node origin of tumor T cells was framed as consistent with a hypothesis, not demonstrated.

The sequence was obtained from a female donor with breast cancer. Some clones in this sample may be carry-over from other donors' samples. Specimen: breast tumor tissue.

CDR3 sequence (DNA): TGTGCTAGCAGCCCAGGGGAGGGCTTATACGAGCAGTACTTC. Translated, it gives CASSPGEGLYEQYF. The chain links TRBV7-7 to TRBJ2-7; TRBD2 might be the D (7 bases). Germline values: CDR1 SSHAT, CDR2 FNYEAQ (reference sequence). CDR3 length equals 14 residues.